This T cell receptor beta chain was identified during a study of T cell responses to AZD1222 COVID-19 vaccine. Method: immunoSEQ multiplex PCR; TCRdb's copy keeps in-frame clones and lacks some. The data show 150,000 to 200,000 clones, around 92% seen once. The germline V gene encodes CDR1 SGHKS and CDR2 YYEKEE (reference sequence). V shed 1 base, J shed 3 bases, and the junction held 6 bases outside the gene matches. The CDR3 spans 15 residues. The chain links TRBV5-5 to TRBJ2-7, with TRBD1 matching over 8 bases. This material consisted of peripheral blood, taken 28 days after the second AZD1222 dose. The TCR comes from an adult who received the AZD1222 COVID-19 vaccine. The CDR3 is CASSLNGQGFYEQYF. Here the CDR3 DNA reads TGTGCCAGCAGCTTGAACGGACAGGGTTTCTACGAGCAGTACTTC. Full variable domain (rest looked up from reference TRBV5-5 and TRBJ2-7): DAGVTQSPTHLIKTRGQQVTLRCSPISGHKSVSWYQQVLGQGPQFIFQYYEKEERGRGNFPDRFSARQFPNYSSELNVNALLLGDSALYLCASSLNGQGFYEQYFGPGTRLTVT.